Each of the 21 T cell receptor beta chains below was sequenced from the same sample in a study of identical twins. TCRdb passed the 5' RACE reads through MiXCR, listing each CDR3 protein once. The sample yields about 470,000 distinct CDR3 sequences, approximately 25% seen once. A further study also used this sample, focusing on T cells expressing NK-cell markers.

Material: CD4+ T cells sorted from blood. Receptors originate from a woman under 30 in good health.

This clonotype has only a few counts. The chain is built from TRBV11-2 and TRBJ1-1; D is ambiguous. Trimming removed 7 bases from V and 2 bases from J, with 11 bases in between. Germline V gene data show CDR1 as SGHAT and CDR2 as FQNNGV. The CDR3 has 13 residues. CDR3 in amino acids: CASTLIENTEAFF. The CDR3 nucleotides read TGTGCCAGCACCTTGATTGAAAACACTGAAGCTTTCTTT.

In this sample, this clonotype turned up many times. The chain has TRBV20-1 and TRBJ1-3; D is undetermined. With 1 base removed from V and 6 bases from J, the gap between germline ends came to 4 bases. The CDR3 spans 11 residues. The germline V gene has CDR1 DFQATT and CDR2 SNEGSKA (reference sequence). In DNA form, the CDR3 reads TGCAGTGCTAGAGTCGAAAACACCATATATTTT. This sequence encodes CSARVENTIYF.

This rearrangement joins TRBV6-5 to TRBJ2-5; 14 bases align to TRBD2. CDR3 length equals 17 residues. CDR1 and CDR2 (germline): MNHEY, SVGAGI. J gave up 4 bases and V 5 bases, and 9 bases lay outside the gene matches. CDR3: CASSTSGLAGVRETQYF. The CDR3 nucleotides are TGTGCCAGCAGTACCTCGGGACTAGCGGGAGTGAGAGAGACCCAGTACTTC.

The chain combines TRBV10-2 with TRBJ1-5, with TRBD1 matching over 10 bases. The CDR3 length is 13 residues. Unmatched junction bases numbered 1, after V lost 6 bases and J lost 5 bases. The V gene's germline CDR1 is WSHSY and CDR2 SAAADI. The CDR3 region is CASRGQGHQPQHF. The CDR3 bases are TGCGCCAGCAGGGGACAGGGGCATCAGCCCCAGCATTTT.

The genes are TRBV7-6 and TRBJ2-5; D gene uncertain. The V end lost 4 bases, the J end lost 4 bases, and 13 bases lay between the germline ends. Per germline, CDR1 SGHVS and CDR2 FNYEAQ. The CDR3 is 14 amino acids. CDR3 sequence reads: CASSSQALGETQYF. CDR3 DNA sequence: TGTGCCAGCAGCTCCCAGGCGTTAGGAGAGACCCAGTACTTC.

There are a few counts of this clonotype. The chain's CDR3 is CASSYSVGTDTQYF. The DNA for the CDR3 is TGTGCCAGCAGTTACTCGGTTGGCACAGATACGCAGTATTTT. The rearrangement links TRBV6-5 to TRBJ2-3; no firm D call. Germline CDR1 is MNHEY and CDR2 is SVGAGI. The CDR3 loop spans 14 amino acids. Trimming shortened V by 0 bases and J by 1 base, and 5 bases separated the two germline ends.

The chain recombines TRBV11-1 with TRBJ2-4; TRBD2 agrees at 7 bases. There are 19 residues in the CDR3. With 5 bases clipped from V and 0 bases from J, the junction kept 16 bases outside the gene matches. Germline-derived CDR1 and CDR2 are SGHAT and FQDESV (reference sequence). In nucleotides, the CDR3 is TGTGCCAGCAGCCCTATCGGGGGGAGGGGACTTCTAGCCAAAAACATTCAGTACTTC. Translating it yields CASSPIGGRGLLAKNIQYF.

The genes are TRBV29-1 and TRBJ1-1; no reliable D call. The CDR3 is 13 amino acids. Germline CDR1 SQVTM, CDR2 ANQGSEA. V shed 4 bases and J shed 0 bases, with 9 bases lying between them. For the CDR3, the DNA is TGCAGCGTTGTGGGCAACATGAACACTGAAGCTTTCTTT. Amino acids: CSVVGNMNTEAFF.

The J gene is TRBJ2-5, the V gene TRBV20-1, with TRBD2 matching 10 bases. The CDR3 runs 14 residues. Germline CDR1 reads DFQATT; CDR2 reads SNEGSKA (reference sequence). Losses at the gene ends were 2 bases for V and 5 bases for J; bases not matched to a gene: 5. The chain's CDR3 is CSARPIAGGETQYF. The CDR3 DNA reads TGCAGTGCTAGACCCATAGCGGGAGGCGAGACCCAGTACTTC.

The chain employs TRBV3-1 and TRBJ1-1; 8 bases fit TRBD1. The CDR3 has 14 residues. The V gene's germline CDR1 is LGHDT and CDR2 YNNKEL (reference sequence). V lost 1 base to trimming and J lost 7 bases; unmatched junction nucleotides: 5. For the CDR3, the DNA is TGTGCCAGCAGCCAAGTGGGGACAGGAATTGAAGCTTTCTTT. Translating gives CASSQVGTGIEAFF.

This clonotype has only a few counts. The rearrangement uses TRBV29-1 and TRBJ2-1; TRBD1 agrees at 8 bases. The CDR3 covers 13 residues. Per germline, CDR1 SQVTM and CDR2 ANQGSEA. Germline trimming cut 5 bases from V and 3 bases from J; bases unmatched to any gene: 3. In nucleotides, the CDR3 is TGCAGCGTTTCAGGGACAGGCTACAATGAGCAGTTCTTC. It translates to CSVSGTGYNEQFF.

This clonotype was observed a handful of times. The gene calls are TRBV6-1 and TRBJ2-1; 9 positions match TRBD2. CDR1 and CDR2 (germline): MNHNS, SASEGT. With 0 bases clipped from V and 4 bases from J, the junction kept 4 bases outside the gene matches. The CDR3 extends over 16 amino acids. The CDR3 here is CASSEAPAGGYNEQFF. The CDR3 DNA sequence: TGTGCCAGCAGTGAAGCCCCCGCGGGGGGGTACAATGAGCAGTTCTTC.

This chain uses TRBV9 with TRBJ2-4; D might be TRBD2 (7 bases). CDR3 length equals 13 residues. From germline, CDR1 is SGDLS and CDR2 YYNGEE. V was shortened by 6 bases and J by 9 bases, with 16 bases between the two germline ends. This CDR3 reads CASNWEGEGIQYF. CDR3 in DNA: TGTGCCAGCAACTGGGAGGGGGAGGGCATTCAGTACTTC.

This chain joins TRBV3-1 and TRBJ2-1, with 13 bases lining up with TRBD2. The CDR3 consists of 15 residues. The J segment lost 6 bases and the V segment lost 3 bases, leaving 2 bases of the junction unmatched. Germline V gene sequence: CDR1 LGHDT, CDR2 YNNKEL (reference sequence). CDR3 loop: CASSHTSGRANEQFF. CDR3 in DNA: TGTGCCAGCAGCCATACTAGCGGGAGGGCCAATGAGCAGTTCTTC.

The chain employs TRBV5-4 and TRBJ2-1, with 10 bases that match TRBD2. In germline, CDR1 is SGHNT, CDR2 YYREEE (reference sequence). This CDR3 has 15 amino acids. The V and J ends lost 3 bases and 9 bases, in that order; junction bases with no gene match: 9. CDR3 protein: CASSSKREGLSEQFF. Written as DNA, the CDR3 is TGTGCCAGCAGCTCCAAGCGGGAGGGCCTTAGTGAGCAGTTCTTC.

Comment on this clonotype: Since a much larger clone is just one base distant, this may be a read error. The chain recombines TRBV7-2 with TRBJ2-1, with no clear D. Trimming cost V 5 bases and J 7 bases, with 12 bases left between them. CDR3 size: 13 residues. Germline CDR1 and CDR2: SGHTA and FQGNSA. The CDR3 protein is CASSRVAENEQFF. The CDR3, as DNA: TGTGCCAGCAGCCGAGTAGCAGAGAATGAGCAGTTCTTC. The full variable domain, its missing parts supplied by reference TRBV7-2 and TRBJ2-1, is GAGVSQSPSNKVTEKGKDVELRCDPISGHTALYWYRQSLGQGLEFLIYFQGNSAPDKSGLPSDRFSAERTGGSVSTLTIQRTQQEDSAVYLCASSRVAENEQFFGPGTRLTVL.

The rearrangement joins TRBV7-8 to TRBJ1-1; D uncertain. The CDR3 spans 14 residues. The ends were cut back, 1 base at V and 5 bases at J, with 11 bases in the middle. Germline CDR1 SGHVS, CDR2 FQNEAQ. In DNA, the CDR3 is TGTGCCAGCAGCTTAGGGGGATTCGAGACTGAAGCTTTCTTT. It specifies CASSLGGFETEAFF.

The chain uses TRBV2 and TRBJ2-1; D is unresolved. The CDR3 is 13 amino acids. Germline values: CDR1 SNHLY, CDR2 FYNNEI. Deletions cut 6 bases from V and 6 bases from J, with 12 bases between. CDR3 nucleotides: TGTGCCAGCAGCGTGGAAGGTGGCAATGAGCAGTTCTTC. It translates to CASSVEGGNEQFF. Based on the CDR3 plus reference TRBV2 and TRBJ2-1, the full variable domain is EPEVTQTPSHQVTQMGQEVILRCVPISNHLYFYWYRQILGQKVEFLVSFYNNEISEKSEIFDDQFSVERPDGSNFTLKIRSTKLEDSAMYFCASSVEGGNEQFFGPGTRLTVL.

The rearrangement joins TRBV27 to TRBJ1-2; D possibly corresponds to TRBD1 (6 bases). This CDR3 region has 13 residues. V gave up 5 bases and J gave up 5 bases, with 12 bases separating them. The germline V gene has CDR1 MNHEY and CDR2 SMNVEV (reference sequence). The CDR3: CASSPTTGYGYTF. CDR3 bases: TGTGCCAGCAGTCCCACAACAGGGTATGGCTACACCTTC.

This clonotype was counted only a few times. This chain uses TRBV6-1 with TRBJ2-5; D not resolved. V was cut by 6 bases and J by 7 bases, with 21 bases left in between. Germline loops: CDR1 MNHNS, CDR2 SASEGT. The CDR3 is made up of 15 amino acids. CDR3 bases: TGTGCCAGCAGGACCAACGTAGCCGTGGTAGGGACCCAGTACTTC. This translates into CASRTNVAVVGTQYF.

This clonotype appeared a few times. This rearrangement joins TRBV18 to TRBJ2-7; 7 bases align to TRBD1. CDR3 length: 15 amino acids. In germline, CDR1 is KGHSH, CDR2 LQKENI. After removal of 5 bases from V and 0 bases from J, the junction contained 7 bases not matched to a gene. Here the CDR3 DNA reads TGTGCCAGCTCAAATAGGGCAGGGGGCTCCTACGAGCAGTACTTC. This sequence encodes CASSNRAGGSYEQYF. Supplemented by reference TRBV18 and TRBJ2-7, the full variable domain reads NAGVMQNPRHLVRRRGQEARLRCSPMKGHSHVYWYRQLPEEGLKFMVYLQKENIIDESGMPKERFSAEFPKEGPSILRIQQVVRGDSAAYFCASSNRAGGSYEQYFGPGTRLTVT.